Presented here are 12 T cell receptor beta chains from one specimen sequenced in a study of blood T cells in healthy people across ages. Through a sample-barcoded 5' primer and a J-beta primer mix, a second PCR was run for about 6 to 11 cycles. TCRdb processed the 5' RACE reads anew with MiXCR; each CDR3 protein has one entry. Here the sample spans approximately 1,700,000 distinct CDR3 sequences, 30% to 40% being singletons. Sequenced: blood. These receptor sequences come from a human donor in good health.

The rearrangement joins TRBV20-1 to TRBJ2-7, with 9 bases aligning to TRBD1. The CDR3 runs to 18 residues. Germline CDR1 and CDR2: DFQATT and SNEGSKA (reference sequence). J gave up 3 bases and V 0 bases, and 15 bases lay outside the gene matches. CDR3 bases: TGCAGTGCTAGAGATAGGTACAGGGGGCGAGGGACGAACTACGAGCAGTACTTC. Protein sequence: CSARDRYRGRGTNYEQYF.

This clonotype was seen only a few times. The chain employs TRBV5-6 and TRBJ2-5; 11 bases match TRBD2. Germline V CDR1 and CDR2: SGHDT, YYEEEE. This CDR3 spans 17 amino acids. The V segment lost 4 bases and the J segment 2 bases; nucleotides outside the gene matches: 10. The CDR3 loop reads CASSLGSLAGGQETQYF. Here the CDR3 DNA reads TGTGCCAGCAGCCTAGGGTCCCTAGCGGGGGGACAAGAGACCCAGTACTTC.

J is TRBJ1-2 and V is TRBV5-1; D ambiguous. V shed 3 bases and J shed 4 bases, with 13 bases lying between them. Germline loops: CDR1 SGHRS, CDR2 YFSETQ. The CDR3 has 14 amino acids. CDR3 sequence reads: CASSSFPGSYGYTF. In DNA, the CDR3 is TGCGCCAGCAGCTCCTTCCCCGGGAGCTATGGCTACACCTTC.

This clonotype has a count of ten or more. The chain has TRBV12-3 or TRBV12-4 and TRBJ1-1, with D tentatively TRBD1 (5 bases). With 3 bases removed from V and 3 bases from J, the gap between germline ends came to 8 bases. The CDR3 extends over 13 amino acids. The CDR3 loop reads CASSFGTYTEAFF. The CDR3 DNA reads TGTGCCAGCAGTTTTGGGACCTACACTGAAGCTTTCTTT.

This clonotype was found a few times. J is TRBJ1-6 and V is TRBV10-3; D is undetermined. The CDR3 spans 13 residues. Germline V gene sequence: CDR1 ENHRY, CDR2 SYGVKD. V lost 7 bases, J lost 2 bases, and 6 bases lay in between. The CDR3: CAIKDAYNSPLHF. The CDR3, as DNA: TGTGCCATCAAGGATGCCTATAATTCACCCCTCCACTTT.

The chain links TRBV28 to TRBJ2-1; TRBD1 agrees at 9 bases. The trim removed 6 bases at V and 5 bases at J, leaving 5 bases unmatched. Germline assignment: CDR1 MDHEN and CDR2 SYDVKM. This CDR3 has 14 residues. The CDR3 protein is CASSGTGYDNEQFF. The CDR3 DNA follows: TGTGCCAGCAGCGGGACAGGGTACGACAATGAGCAGTTCTTC.

This chain uses TRBV6-5 with TRBJ1-6, with D possibly TRBD1 on 5 matching bases. Germline CDR1 and CDR2: MNHEY and SVGAGI. This CDR3 region has 12 residues. The V and J ends lost 10 bases and 14 bases respectively, with 18 bases between them. CDR3 in DNA: TGTGCCACTAGAGGGGCCCAATTCACCCTCCACTTT. Its translation: CATRGAQFTLHF.

The V call is TRBV24-1, the J call TRBJ1-1; D remains unclear. V shed 2 bases and J shed 4 bases, with 13 bases lying between them. This CDR3 has 15 amino acids. The germline CDR1 and CDR2 sequences are KGHDR and SFDVKD. This CDR3 reads CATSDSRLSGTEAFF. CDR3 nucleotides: TGTGCCACCAGTGATTCGCGGTTGTCGGGCACTGAAGCTTTCTTT.

The chain links TRBV2 to TRBJ1-1; D is ambiguous. Trimming took off 6 bases at V and 5 bases at J, with 10 bases between the two ends. Per the germline V gene, CDR1 is SNHLY and CDR2 is FYNNEI. The CDR3 is 12 residues long. The CDR3 DNA reads TGTGCCAGCAGGTGGAGTAGGACTGAAGCTTTCTTT. The encoded protein is CASRWSRTEAFF.

J is TRBJ1-5 and V is TRBV15; D possibly corresponds to TRBD1 (5 bases). The germline V gene has CDR1 LNHNV and CDR2 YYDKDF (reference sequence). Between the trimmed V and J ends, which lost 3 bases and 0 bases, there was a span of 9 bases. The CDR3 has 15 residues. The CDR3 spells CATSRTVLSNQPQHF. CDR3 DNA sequence: TGTGCCACCAGCAGGACAGTCCTTAGCAATCAGCCCCAGCATTTT.

The sample holds a few counts of this clonotype. The chain carries TRBV6-1 and TRBJ2-6, with D unresolved. There are 18 residues in the CDR3. CDR1 is MNHNS, CDR2 SASEGT, per germline. V dropped 7 bases and J dropped 3 bases, with 22 bases sitting between them. DNA for the CDR3: TGTGCCAGCACTCGGTTCATACACGGTTTGAGTGGGGCCAACGTCCTGACTTTC. Translating gives CASTRFIHGLSGANVLTF.

The chain carries TRBV10-3 and TRBJ1-5; 8 nucleotides agree with TRBD1. CDR3 size: 17 residues. J gave up 3 bases and V 5 bases, and 12 bases lay outside the gene matches. From germline, CDR1 is ENHRY and CDR2 SYGVKD. CDR3 residues: CAISPDRGLSNNQPQHF. The CDR3 nucleotides read TGTGCCATCAGTCCTGACAGGGGATTAAGTAACAATCAGCCCCAGCATTTT.